This T cell receptor (beta chain) emerged from a study of tissue T cells after allogeneic stem cell transplantation. Indicated time point: mouse harvest day 7 after allogeneic transplant. Mouse grafts combined 10^7 T-cell-depleted bone marrow cells with 10^6 splenic CD5+ T cells. Remarks on this clone: What it recognizes is unknown. Here the gene names and germline are mouse. The read is 1 residue too short to cover the CDR3 end, so that end is filled in from the germline J gene.

Findings and caveats of the study: Tissue-detected TCR repertoire was only partly captured by blood and spleen T cells. Few T cell clones were shared across patients, but motif clusters showed tissue-specific shared signatures. Anatomically similar tissues had similar TCR repertoires within each patient.

CDR3 length: 16 residues. Germline CDR1 is SGHSA and CDR2 is FRNQAP. With 3 bases clipped from V and 0 bases from J, the junction kept 5 bases outside the gene matches. Using immunoSEQ multiplex PCR, the repertoire was profiled, and TCRdb retains in-frame clones only, with some absent. The sample carries approximately 7,000 clones, roughly half recorded once. The receptor comes from a female BALB/c mouse given C57BL/6 T cells with graft-versus-host disease after an allogeneic hematopoietic cell transplant. Sequenced input: gut tissue. V gene TRBV16 combines with J gene TRBJ2-4, with 8 positions matching TRBD2. CDR3 bases read: TGTGCAAGCAGCTTGATGGGGGGGGCTAGTCAAAACACCTTGTAC. It codes for CASSLMGGASQNTLY. In full, the CDR3 is CASSLMGGASQNTLYF.